This is a list of T cell receptor beta chains from one sample in a study of cytomegalovirus exposure and HLA in healthy donors. Profiling relied on immunoSEQ multiplex PCR, and the TCRdb table lists in-frame clones only, not all of them. Of roughly 330,000 clones in the sample, 87% are singletons; the top ten hold over 1%. Sequencing was carried out using PBMCs. All receptors come from a woman aged 25 to 45 in good health and CMV-seropositive. CDR3s include the opening cysteine and the closing phenylalanine or tryptophan. D genes are given only for firm matches. Where a row states a size, it is once, few, many or the class of an expanded clone; other rows omit it.

J: TRBJ2-1
size: .
D: TRBD1
V: TRBV6-1
DNA: TGTGCCAGCAGGCTACAGGGGGCGATTGAGCAGTTCTTC
CDR3: CASRLQGAIEQFF

J: TRBJ1-1
size: .
D: .
V: TRBV25-1
DNA: TGTGCCAGCAGTGAGTCTATGGTAGGCACTGAAGCTTTCTTT
CDR3: CASSESMVGTEAFF

J: TRBJ2-7
size: .
D: TRBD1
V: TRBV10-3
DNA: TGTGCCATCAGTGGGGGGACAGGGGAGTACTTC
CDR3: CAISGGTGEYF

J: TRBJ1-6
size: .
D: .
V: TRBV28
DNA: TGTGCCAGCAGTGAACAAGGGGTGAGCAATTCACCCCTCCACTTT
CDR3: CASSEQGVSNSPLHF

J: TRBJ2-5
size: .
D: TRBD2
V: TRBV7-2
DNA: TGTGCCAGCAGCCGCTTTTCTAGCGGGGGGGCGGAGACCCAGTACTTC
CDR3: CASSRFSSGGAETQYF

J: TRBJ1-2
size: .
D: .
V: TRBV6-1
DNA: TGTGCCAGCAGCCGTGGATGGGGAACGGCTGGCTACACCTTC
CDR3: CASSRGWGTAGYTF

J: TRBJ2-1
size: .
D: .
V: TRBV6-5
DNA: TGTGCCAGCAGTTTGACTAGTTTTCCTTACAATGAGCAGTTCTTC
CDR3: CASSLTSFPYNEQFF

J: TRBJ2-5
size: .
D: .
V: TRBV7-6
DNA: TGTGCCAGCAGCACTGGACCTTCCGGAACGGGGGAGACCCAGTACTTC
CDR3: CASSTGPSGTGETQYF

J: TRBJ1-1
size: .
D: TRBD1
V: TRBV5-6
DNA: TGTGCCAGCAGCCAGCGGGACAGGCGGAACACTGAAGCTTTCTTT
CDR3: CASSQRDRRNTEAFF

J: TRBJ1-2
size: .
D: .
V: TRBV28
DNA: TGTGCCAGCACCACCGGGACAAACTTTGGCTACACCTTC
CDR3: CASTTGTNFGYTF

J: TRBJ1-2
size: .
D: TRBD1
V: TRBV29-1
DNA: TGCAGCGTTGAAGCGCGGCAGGGGGCGGATGGCTACACCTTC
CDR3: CSVEARQGADGYTF

J: TRBJ2-7
size: once
D: .
V: TRBV5-6
DNA: TGTGCCAGCAGCTTTCCCAGCCTTCGGGGGGCCGAGCAGTACTTC
CDR3: CASSFPSLRGAEQYF

J: TRBJ2-7
size: .
D: TRBD2
V: TRBV2
DNA: TGTGCCAGCAGTGAACGCGGGGGGGCCGCGTTGGGCGAGCAGTACTTC
CDR3: CASSERGGAALGEQYF

J: TRBJ2-7
size: .
D: .
V: TRBV27
DNA: TGTGCCAGCAGTTCCTCGGACCTCGGGTTGTACGAGCAGTACTTC
CDR3: CASSSSDLGLYEQYF

J: TRBJ1-5
size: .
D: .
V: TRBV11-2
DNA: TGTGCCAGCAGCTCCCTGGGGCAGCCCCAGCATTTT
CDR3: CASSSLGQPQHF

J: TRBJ2-2
size: .
D: .
V: TRBV4-1
DNA: TGCGCCAGCAGCCAAGCGGGGGCCCAGAACACCGGGGAGCTGTTTTTT
CDR3: CASSQAGAQNTGELFF

J: TRBJ2-7
size: .
D: TRBD2
V: TRBV7-9
DNA: TGTGCCAGCAGCCGGGGGGGCCTAAGCTCCTACGAGCAGTACTTC
CDR3: CASSRGGLSSYEQYF

J: TRBJ2-3
size: few
D: .
V: TRBV4-1
DNA: TGCGCCAGCAGCCAAGAAAGGACTACCGGGAGTCGCACAGATACGCAGTATTTT
CDR3: CASSQERTTGSRTDTQYF

J: TRBJ1-2
size: .
D: .
V: TRBV5-5
DNA: TGTGCCAGCAGGACCGGAGGGAGGACCAACTATGGCTACACCTTC
CDR3: CASRTGGRTNYGYTF

J: TRBJ2-7
size: .
D: TRBD1
V: TRBV5-1
DNA: TGCGCCAGCAGCCCACAGGGGGCTATGACCTACGAGCAGTACTTC
CDR3: CASSPQGAMTYEQYF

J: TRBJ2-7
size: .
D: .
V: TRBV11-2
DNA: TGTGCCAGCAGCTTTCTACTCCCGGGGGCAGACGAGCAGTACTTC
CDR3: CASSFLLPGADEQYF

J: TRBJ2-3
size: .
D: .
V: TRBV6-5
DNA: TGTGCCAGCACCGTCGGGAGCTCAGATACGCAGTATTTT
CDR3: CASTVGSSDTQYF

J: TRBJ2-1
size: .
D: TRBD1
V: TRBV7-8
DNA: TGTGCCAGCAGCTCTACAGGGGGCTCCTACAATGAGCAGTTCTTC
CDR3: CASSSTGGSYNEQFF

J: TRBJ2-3
size: .
D: .
V: TRBV13
DNA: TGTGCCAGCAGCTTCGGTGGCAGGGCGGAAGATACGCAGTATTTT
CDR3: CASSFGGRAEDTQYF

J: TRBJ1-5
size: .
D: .
V: TRBV5-5
DNA: TGTGCCAGCAGCTTGTCTCTTTCGAGCAATCAGCCCCAGCATTTT
CDR3: CASSLSLSSNQPQHF

J: TRBJ1-2
size: .
D: .
V: TRBV27
DNA: TGTGCCAGCAGTCCGAACCCGACAGGAACTAACTATGGCTACACCTTC
CDR3: CASSPNPTGTNYGYTF

J: TRBJ2-7
size: .
D: .
V: TRBV15
DNA: TGTGCCACCAGCGTAGGTGGGCGGTACGAGCAGTACTTC
CDR3: CATSVGGRYEQYF